This T cell receptor (beta chain) came from a study of Tregs in tolerant kidney transplant recipients. Study-level background: Related graft donors supplied nonmyeloablative bone marrow transplants, and mixed chimerism was transient.

Remarks on this clone: The antigen remains undetermined. The read ends 3 residues shy of where the CDR3 ends; the end is completed using the germline J gene.

Some clones are missing from TCRdb's copy, which holds only in-frame ones; the method was immunoSEQ multiplex PCR. The table lists about 30,000 clones, with approximately 15% in the top ten. Looked up from germline, CDR1 is MNHNS and CDR2 is SASEGT. V was clipped by 3 bases and J by 1 base, with 9 bases between them. This CDR3 has 14 residues. Study-wide results and caveats: Activated donor B cell expansion appeared to reveal the most relevant donor-specific TCRbeta repertoire. Nucleotide sequences could not be compared across some patients' samples due to primer changes.

The receptor's source is a human donor who received a combined kidney and bone marrow transplant. The sample consisted of CD8+ T cells from blood, taken before the transplant. The V call is TRBV6-1, the J call TRBJ1-1; D is unclear. The sequenced CDR3 bases are TGTGCCAGCAGTGATAGCGGGCCGAACACTGAA. Amino acids: CASSDSGPNTE. The entire CDR3 protein reads CASSDSGPNTEAFF.